This note documents a single TCR beta chain sequence. This clonotype was found once. The specificity of this receptor is unknown. Per-base quality was not reported, and no clone a single base away is much larger than it. One read alone makes for weak evidence. Peripheral blood CD8+ and CD4+ T cells from healthy donors, Susac syndrome patients and multiple sclerosis patients were profiled using high-throughput TCR beta sequencing. Susac syndrome patients met recently defined diagnostic criteria for definite or probable disease. Bulk CD8+ and CD4+ T cells were purified by magnetic negative isolation, whereas CD8+ TEMRA cells were enriched by FACS. Blood was drawn into EDTA tubes, processed within 24 hours, and PBMCs were isolated by density gradient centrifugation. PBMCs intended for TCR sequencing were frozen in liquid nitrogen and were later thawed in a 37 degrees C water bath. The sorted or isolated CD4+, CD8+ and CD8+ TEMRA cells had a purity of 90% or higher.

These data are taken from a study of CD8 T cells in Susac syndrome (dated by TCRdb to between 2018 and 2021). With respect to the entire study: Among the sequenced Susac syndrome patients, five or six had clinically active disease and about eight were in clinical remission. Repertoire sequencing was used to test whether CD8+ T cell activation and differentiation in Susac syndrome was antigen driven. CD8+ T cell repertoire clonality was compared between some 12 healthy donors, approximately 14 Susac syndrome patients and 15 multiple sclerosis patients. Susac syndrome patients were therapy-naive, on corticosteroids (some also receiving IVIg), or on IVIg alone at blood withdrawal.

RNA was extracted using the RNeasy kit, and roughly 0.45 to 1 ug of the RNA was reverse transcribed with random hexamers. TCR beta CDR3 regions were amplified with the immunoSEQ multiplex PCR assay covering 54 Vbeta and 13 Jbeta segments. Bias from PCR amplification was corrected by using a synthetic template baseline for primer optimization and for computational correction. The authors' pipeline ran thus. Reads were assigned to V, D and J genes according to IMGT and analyzed in immunoSEQ Analyzer, with only productive sequences retained. To calculate clonality, Shannon entropy was normalized by log2 of the number of productive unique sequences and then subtracted from one. For each patient and control, public and private clones were evaluated among the 100 most prevalent clones. A clone was defined as Susac-specific if it was absent from the healthy and MS cohorts, from more than 850 published viral clones and from other ImmuneACCESS disease sequences. TCRdb reworked the public reads: Q25 trimming with fastp, MiXCR clone assembly, productive beta chains retained. Records with the same CDR3 protein are collapsed into one entry carrying the most frequent genes and DNA. These V and J calls originate from TCRdb's pipeline instead of the authors' own analysis. This sample is represented by 95,000 to 150,000 distinct CDR3 sequences; over 90% of them were singletons. The leading ten clones occupy about 0.28% of the sample.

Summary of the overall study and its limitations: CD8+ repertoires in Susac syndrome showed clonal expansion, which was highest in CD8+ TEMRA cells and was greater in clinically active patients than in remitting patients. In the total CD8+ and CD8+ TEMRA repertoires, 15 to 20 and five Susac-specific public clones, respectively, were identified. The number of individuals in the TCR sequencing and HLA analysis was recognized as being relatively small.

The sequenced sample consisted of CD8+ T cells from PBMCs. This sequence originates from a human donor with Susac syndrome.

The bases are TGCAGTGCCATCTGGGGCGAGCAGTACTTC. Protein translation: CSAIWGEQYF. The rearrangement joined TRBV20-1 to TRBJ2-7, with the D gene uncertain. The CDR3 starts with the cysteine, ends with the phenylalanine, and has 10 residues. CDR3 DNA is the only sequence kept; it has 30 bases, read in frame from the first base. V and J lose 6 bases and 6 bases, and a span of 9 bases separates them. The germline V gene (reference sequence) supplies CDR1 DFQATT and CDR2 SNEGSKA.